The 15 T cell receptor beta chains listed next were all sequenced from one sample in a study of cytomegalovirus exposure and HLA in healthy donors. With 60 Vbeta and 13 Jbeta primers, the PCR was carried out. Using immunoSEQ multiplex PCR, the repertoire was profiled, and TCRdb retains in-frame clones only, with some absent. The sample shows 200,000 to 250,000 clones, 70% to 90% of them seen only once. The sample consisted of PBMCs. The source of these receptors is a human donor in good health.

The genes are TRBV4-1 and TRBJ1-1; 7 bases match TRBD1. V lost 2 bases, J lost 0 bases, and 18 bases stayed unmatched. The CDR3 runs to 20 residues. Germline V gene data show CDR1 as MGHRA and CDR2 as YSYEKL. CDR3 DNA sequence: TGCGCCAGCAGCCAACGACTGACAAGGGGACAGTACCATCTGAACACTGAAGCTTTCTTT. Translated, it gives CASSQRLTRGQYHLNTEAFF.

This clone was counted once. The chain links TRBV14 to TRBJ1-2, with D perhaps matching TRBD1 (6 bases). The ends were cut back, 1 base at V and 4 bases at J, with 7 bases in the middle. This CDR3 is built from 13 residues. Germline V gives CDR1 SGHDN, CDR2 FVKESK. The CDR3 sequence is CASSQGTVYGYTF. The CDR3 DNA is TGTGCCAGCAGCCAAGGGACAGTCTATGGCTACACCTTC.

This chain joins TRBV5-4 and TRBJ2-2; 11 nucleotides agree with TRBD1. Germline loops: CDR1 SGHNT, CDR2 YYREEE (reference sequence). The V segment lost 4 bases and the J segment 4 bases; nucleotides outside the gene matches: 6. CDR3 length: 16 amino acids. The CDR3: CASSLRTGGVTGELFF. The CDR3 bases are TGTGCCAGCAGCCTGCGGACAGGGGGCGTCACCGGGGAGCTGTTTTTT.

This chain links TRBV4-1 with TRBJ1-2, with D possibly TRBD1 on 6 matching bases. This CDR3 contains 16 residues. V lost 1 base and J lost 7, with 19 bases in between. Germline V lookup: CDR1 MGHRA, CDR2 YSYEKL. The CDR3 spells CASSQASRGSIRGYTF. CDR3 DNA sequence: TGCGCCAGCAGCCAAGCTAGCAGGGGATCTATTCGTGGCTACACCTTC.

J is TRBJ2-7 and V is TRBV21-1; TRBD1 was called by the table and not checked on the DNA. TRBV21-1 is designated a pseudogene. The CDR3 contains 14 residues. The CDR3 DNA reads TGTGCCAGCAACCTCACGGACAGTCCCTACGAGCAGTACTTC. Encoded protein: CASNLTDSPYEQYF.

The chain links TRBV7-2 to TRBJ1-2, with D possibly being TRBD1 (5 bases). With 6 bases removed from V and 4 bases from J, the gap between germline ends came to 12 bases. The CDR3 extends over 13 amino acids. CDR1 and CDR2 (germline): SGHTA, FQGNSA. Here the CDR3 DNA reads TGTGCCAGCAGTCGGACAAGCCTCTATGGCTACACCTTC. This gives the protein CASSRTSLYGYTF.

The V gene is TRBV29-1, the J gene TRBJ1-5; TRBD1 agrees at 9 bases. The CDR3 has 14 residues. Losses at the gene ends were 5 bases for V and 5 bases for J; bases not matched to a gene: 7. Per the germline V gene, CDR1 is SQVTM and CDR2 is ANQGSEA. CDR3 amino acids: CSVSQGANDQPQHF. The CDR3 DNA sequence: TGCAGCGTTTCACAGGGGGCCAATGATCAGCCCCAGCATTTT.

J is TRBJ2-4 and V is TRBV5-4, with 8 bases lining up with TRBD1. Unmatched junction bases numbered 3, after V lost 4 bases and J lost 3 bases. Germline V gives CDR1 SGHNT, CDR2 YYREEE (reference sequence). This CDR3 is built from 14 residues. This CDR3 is CASSPGQDKNIQYF. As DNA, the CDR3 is TGTGCCAGCAGCCCGGGACAGGACAAAAACATTCAGTACTTC.

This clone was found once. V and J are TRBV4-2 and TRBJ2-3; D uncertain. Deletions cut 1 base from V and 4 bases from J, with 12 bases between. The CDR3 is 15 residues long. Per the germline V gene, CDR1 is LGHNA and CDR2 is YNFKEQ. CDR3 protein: CASSQGWRLADTQYF. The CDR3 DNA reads TGTGCCAGCAGCCAAGGTTGGAGATTGGCAGATACGCAGTATTTT.

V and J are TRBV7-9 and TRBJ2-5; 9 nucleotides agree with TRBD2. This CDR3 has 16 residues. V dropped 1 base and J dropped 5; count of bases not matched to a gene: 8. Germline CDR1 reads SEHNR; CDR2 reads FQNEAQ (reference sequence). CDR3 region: CASSLVPSGKGETQYF. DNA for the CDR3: TGTGCCAGCAGCTTAGTCCCTAGCGGGAAGGGGGAGACCCAGTACTTC.

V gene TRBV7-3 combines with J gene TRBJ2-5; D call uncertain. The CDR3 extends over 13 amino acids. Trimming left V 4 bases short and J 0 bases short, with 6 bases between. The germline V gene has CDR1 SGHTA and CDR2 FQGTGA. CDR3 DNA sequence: TGTGCCAGCAGCTCGCAGAACCAAGAGACCCAGTACTTC. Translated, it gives CASSSQNQETQYF.

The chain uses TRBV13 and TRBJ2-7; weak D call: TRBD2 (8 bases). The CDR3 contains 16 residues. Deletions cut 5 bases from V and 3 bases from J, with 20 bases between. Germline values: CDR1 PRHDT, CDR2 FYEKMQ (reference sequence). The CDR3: CASSGRGPAGVYEQYF. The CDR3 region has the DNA TGTGCCAGCAGCGGGAGGGGGCCAGCGGGAGTCTACGAGCAGTACTTC.

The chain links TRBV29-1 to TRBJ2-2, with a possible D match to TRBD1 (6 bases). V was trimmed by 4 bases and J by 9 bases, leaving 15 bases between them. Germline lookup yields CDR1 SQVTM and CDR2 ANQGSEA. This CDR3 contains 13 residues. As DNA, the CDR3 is TGCAGCGTTGCATTACAGGGTAGCTGGGAGCTGTTTTTT. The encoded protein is CSVALQGSWELFF.

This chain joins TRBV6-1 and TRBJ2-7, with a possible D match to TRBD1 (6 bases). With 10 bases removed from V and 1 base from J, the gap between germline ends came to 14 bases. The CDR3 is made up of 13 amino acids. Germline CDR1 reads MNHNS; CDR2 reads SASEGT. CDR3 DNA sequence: TGTGCCATCGAACGGACAGCATCCTACGAGCAGTACTTC. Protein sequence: CAIERTASYEQYF.

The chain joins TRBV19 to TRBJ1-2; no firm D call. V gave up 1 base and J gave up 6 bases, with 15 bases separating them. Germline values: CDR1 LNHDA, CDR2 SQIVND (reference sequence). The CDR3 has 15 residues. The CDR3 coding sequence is TGTGCCAGTAGTATAGTCCCGGGAGGTCGAGATGGCTACACCTTC. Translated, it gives CASSIVPGGRDGYTF.